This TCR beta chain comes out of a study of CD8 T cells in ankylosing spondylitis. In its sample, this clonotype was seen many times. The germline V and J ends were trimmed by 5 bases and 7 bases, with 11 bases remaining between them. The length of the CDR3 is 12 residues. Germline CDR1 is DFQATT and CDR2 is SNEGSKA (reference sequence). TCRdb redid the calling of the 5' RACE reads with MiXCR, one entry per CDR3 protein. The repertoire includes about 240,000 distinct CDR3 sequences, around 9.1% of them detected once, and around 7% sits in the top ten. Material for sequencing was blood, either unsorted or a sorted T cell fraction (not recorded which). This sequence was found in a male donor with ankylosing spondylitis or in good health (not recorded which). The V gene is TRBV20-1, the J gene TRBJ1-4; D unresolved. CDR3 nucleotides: TGCAGTGCTCAAGGAATGGGTGAAAAACTGTTTTTT. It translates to CSAQGMGEKLFF.